Listed here is a single T cell receptor (beta chain). Its antigen target is currently unknown. No much larger clone exists at a distance of one base, and base qualities are not known. The cohort comprised several hundred healthy bone marrow donors. At the time of sampling, all cohort members were nominally healthy, though unrecorded immune exposures were likely present. The donor tested CMV seronegative, placing the donor among the 352 seronegative members of the cohort. Every donor gave a peripheral blood sample, and the peripheral blood mononuclear cells from that sample were used for TCR beta sequencing. Genomic DNA was extracted from the blood cell samples with the Qiagen DNeasy Blood Extraction Kit. This sample was included in a study of cytomegalovirus exposure and HLA in healthy donors (dated by TCRdb to 2016 to 2017). Regarding the research as a whole: In an earlier analysis of roughly 590 of the donors, 276 Gb of sequence data and 100 million or so unique TCR beta sequences from 180 million or so T cells were reported. In a later genetic analysis, genome-wide SNP genotypes for about 55% of the roughly 700 donors were used, and that subset was treated as a discovery cohort. Several DR-DQ haplotypes were treated as single units for association and clustering because of strong linkage in the cohort. Typing coverage differed by locus: A, B, C, DRB1 and DQB1 were typed in roughly 620-640 donors, DQA1 in 522, DPA1 in some 600, and DPB1 in approximately 450. An early release that covered around 590 HLA-typed donors contained approximately 300 gigabases of sequencing data and 75 million to 100 million unique TCR sequences. All discovery cohort repertoires had been generated using a single sequencing platform. In addition to the first cohort of 650 to 800 subjects, a separate validation cohort of 120 different subjects was used. On average, about 240,000 unique TCR beta nucleotide sequences were sequenced per donor among a few hundred genotyped donors of the cohort, with roughly 18% of those sequences being non-productive. HLA typing covered class I and class II loci at four-digit resolution. Alongside the repertoire data, information on donor age, sex, ethnicity and CMV serostatus was compiled. Using immunosequencing, the study profiled T cell repertoires from about 610 subjects and related those repertoires to cytomegalovirus serostatus. Of the 398 genotyped donors, roughly 80% were placed in the genetic ancestry cluster associated with self-reported Caucasian donors. In the later analysis, no new phenotypic data were used to find candidate immune exposures; instead, reliance was placed on TCR beta sequences and their occurrence across donors. The study was designed to test whether signatures of past pathogen exposure could be identified by cataloging public T cell receptors. An earlier analysis of several hundred of the donors applied high-throughput TCR beta sequencing to assess whether each TCR beta V gene segment acted as functional or pseudogenic. In a later analysis, previously published TCR beta repertoires from 666 donors were re-analyzed and high-resolution HLA genotyping was added so that TCR occurrence patterns could be studied. The study combined high-throughput TCR immunosequencing, statistical association of individual TCRs with disease status, and machine learning to predict cytomegalovirus infection status. Broader findings and caveats from the paper: Because the 87-base-pair reads could not distinguish some IMGT-functional V segments, including TRBV6-2 and TRBV6-3, those segments were excluded. Because counts were too low, seventeen rarely observed V segments, including chromosome 9 orphons, were excluded from the earlier analysis of roughly 580 of the donors. The authors suggested that the approach could potentially be extended to other disease states and immunological phenotypes. Compared with equally common non-associated chains, HLA-associated TCR beta chains in a later analysis were more clonally expanded and had lower generation probabilities. A cluster of highly shared sequence variants was judged likely to be a technical artifact of the sequencing pipeline. A later analysis found that TCR association rates varied across HLA loci, with DRB1 alleles showing the most associated TCRs and HLA-C alleles the fewest. In a later analysis, several top co-occurrence clusters were reported to appear linked to parvovirus B19, influenza, CMV and Epstein-Barr virus. Correlated functional status among segregating V segments might be attributable to linkage disequilibrium, but an unknown experimental factor could not be ruled out. A further reported finding was that TCR beta sequences accurately predicted the HLA-A and HLA-B alleles for most subjects in the first cohort. According to a later analysis, most CMV-associated TCR beta chains appeared to be HLA-restricted, and the HLA associations seemed to be driven largely by CMV exposure. Immune exposure information for the cohort was limited to CMV serostatus. Because HLA typing was missing for some donors at each locus, association tests included only the typed subset. Sequencing depth was assumed to be roughly uniform across donors in the presence/absence analyses, though that assumption may not hold. An association between a missense DCLRE1C variant and V-gene and J-gene trimming of TCR beta chains was found in a later genetic analysis and replicated in an independent cohort. Most TCR sequences were seen in very few donors, while some public TCRs were found in many individuals. Broadly in line with IMGT annotations, most TCR beta V segments showed up in productive rearrangements about 87% or about 30% of the time in an earlier analysis of several hundred of the donors. When HLA alleles, especially DR and DQ, strongly co-occurred, TCR associations were difficult to assign to individual alleles. The study listed over 150 TCR beta chains as associated with cytomegalovirus. A later genetic analysis reported fewer N-insertions in productive TCRs among donors in an Asian-associated ancestry cluster than the roughly 700-donor mean. This cohort had only TCR beta chains sequenced, and the lack of alpha or paired-chain data limited which features could be detected. Cytomegalovirus status was reported to be diagnosed by the classifier with high specificity and sensitivity in both the original and validation cohorts. At a false discovery rate of 0.05, a later analysis linked 15,000 to 20,000 TCR beta sequences to specific HLA alleles. A few of the identified cytomegalovirus-associated TCR beta chains were confirmed in vitro to be specific for cytomegalovirus antigens.

Libraries were made using the immunoSEQ multiplex PCR assay. For the multiplex PCR, a mixture combining 60 forward primers for TCR Vbeta segments and 13 reverse primers for TCR Jbeta segments was used. Amplification of the CDR3 region of rearranged TCR beta genes was performed with a multiplex PCR assay on genomic DNA. On the Illumina HiSeq System, the amplified TCR beta libraries were sequenced as 87-base-pair reads. Per the original workflow: In a later analysis, tens of millions of unique TCR beta chains were counted across the roughly 700 repertoires, and approximately 11 million of these chains were shared by at least two donors. Raw reads were error-corrected and collapsed into unique sequences by a nearest-neighbor algorithm in which closely related sequences were merged to remove PCR and sequencing errors. To assign V, D and J gene segments, CDR3 sequences were aligned to IMGT reference sequences. For a sequence to be retained, a match of at least six nucleotides was required to both a V gene segment and a J gene segment. A rearrangement was called productive if the CDR3 had no stop codons and remained in frame with V and J, and every other rearrangement was called non-productive. Following IMGT convention, CDR3 was defined as the stretch from the second conserved V-encoded cysteine up to the conserved J-encoded phenylalanine. The earlier analysis of some 580 of the donors excluded any sequence lacking an unambiguous match to a single V gene segment. In an earlier analysis of several hundred of the donors, V segments were called functional above 56.7% productive rearrangements and were called segregating when the between-donor standard deviation exceeded 5%. To diagnose cytomegalovirus status from the catalog of TCR beta chain sequences, a statistical classification framework was built. V and J gene assignment, in a later analysis, came from comparing TCR nucleotide sequences with IMGT/GENE-DB human TR gene sequences. The TCRdist pipeline was used in a later analysis to assign CDR3 sequences and most-parsimonious VDJ recombination scenarios. In a later analysis, each TCR beta chain was defined by its CDR3 amino acid sequence together with its V-gene family, and reads lacking a unique V-gene family were excluded. As a way to deal with suspected cross-contamination and a sequencing artifact, a later analysis dropped more than 500 nucleotide sequences that were highly shared and had low generation probability. A later analysis calculated a clonal expansion index for each public chain from normalized within-repertoire ranks of inferred template counts. In a later analysis, generation probabilities were computed with a VDJ recombination model fitted to out-of-frame rearrangements, and the resulting probabilities were checked against IGoR. Hypergeometric tests were used in a later analysis to score TCR-TCR, TCR-HLA and TCR-CMV co-occurrence, with a repertoire-size bias correction applied to the TCR pairs. False discovery rates were estimated in a later analysis by permuting HLA or CMV assignments 20 times. In a later analysis, co-occurring TCRs were grouped using DBSCAN, and TCRdist sequence similarity was added for clustering within HLA-allele-positive subsets. Co-occurrence clustering excluded repertoires with fewer than 30,000 or more than 120,000 public chains, plus five with anomalous nucleotide sharing. Held by TCRdb, this immuneACCESS table contains in-frame sequences only and omits some clones. Under half of the omission traces to an unresolved V gene where checked; the cause of the rest is unknown. That table gives V, J and clone size, and the DNA gave D and trimming. The table for this sample lists approximately 22,000 clones; 65% to 85% of them were counted only once. 6% to 9.5% of the sample comes from the top ten.

Taken from cysteine to phenylalanine, the CDR3 has 13 residues. Just the 39-base CDR3 DNA is kept, in frame starting at base 1. The germline V gene (reference sequence) specifies LNHNV as CDR1 and YYDKDF as CDR2. For this chain, trimming is 6 bases at the V end and 8 bases at the J end, and the number of junction bases without a gene match is 6. Recombination linked TRBV15 to TRBJ1-4, with 7 bases aligning to TRBD1. This clonotype was sampled from a man aged 55-75 years in good health and CMV-seronegative. Material: PBMCs. The nucleotide sequence is given as TGTGCCACCAGACCGACAGGGAGGGAAAAACTGTTTTTT. This codes for CATRPTGREKLFF.